This TCR beta chain was profiled in a study of regulatory T cells in long-lasting Graves disease. Study conclusions and caveats: Persistent disease favored TRBV28, TRBJ1-2 and TRBJ2-5. Those with persistent Graves' had less TCR diversity than newly diagnosed patients.

As for time point: newly diagnosed GD, antithyroid drugs for less than 3 months. RNA from PBMCs was the source of the TCR library. As to this clonotype: Its antigen remains unidentified.

The authors built TCR beta libraries using iRepertoire HTBI primers and Arm-PCR of CDR3 regions. TCRdb re-called the multiplex PCR reads with MiXCR, one entry per CDR3 protein. The table lists over 450,000 distinct CDR3 sequences, about 12% of them singletons. The germline V gene has CDR1 SGHTA and CDR2 FQGNSA. Trimming pared 3 bases from V and 0 bases from J, leaving 9 bases between. This CDR3 has 15 residues. Separately, the same data were catalogued under a study of T cells in Graves' hyperthyroidism and ophthalmopathy. That source notes: Recently diagnosed hyperthyroidism of less than 2 months' duration affected patients aged 18 to 65.

Material: peripheral blood mononuclear cells (PBMCs), obtained at new diagnosis, from a patient treated with antithyroid drugs. The source is a woman in her twenties or thirties with Graves disease. V is TRBV7-2 and J is TRBJ2-1; D possibly corresponds to TRBD1 (6 bases). In nucleotides, the CDR3 is TGTGCCAGCAGCTTGCAGGGGTTCTCCTACAATGAGCAGTTCTTC. Translation: CASSLQGFSYNEQFF.